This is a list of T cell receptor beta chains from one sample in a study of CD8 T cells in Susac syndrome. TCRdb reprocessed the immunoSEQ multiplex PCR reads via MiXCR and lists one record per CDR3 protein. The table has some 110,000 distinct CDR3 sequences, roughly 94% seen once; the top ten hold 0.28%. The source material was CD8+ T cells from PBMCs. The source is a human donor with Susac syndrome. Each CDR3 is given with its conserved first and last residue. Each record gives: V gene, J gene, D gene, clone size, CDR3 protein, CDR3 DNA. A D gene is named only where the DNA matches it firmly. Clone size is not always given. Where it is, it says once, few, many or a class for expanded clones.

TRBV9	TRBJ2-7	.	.	CASSVEGQSSYEQYF	TGTGCCAGCAGCGTAGAAGGGCAAAGCTCCTACGAGCAGTACTTC
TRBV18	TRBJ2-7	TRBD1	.	CASSLQGAGYEQYF	TGTGCCAGCTCACTGCAGGGGGCAGGGTACGAGCAGTACTTC
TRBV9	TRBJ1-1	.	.	CASSPLKAGGGNTEAFF	TGTGCCAGCAGCCCGCTTAAGGCGGGGGGAGGGAACACTGAAGCTTTCTTT
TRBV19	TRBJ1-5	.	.	CASSPPDSNQPQHF	TGTGCCAGTAGCCCACCGGATAGCAATCAGCCCCAGCATTTT
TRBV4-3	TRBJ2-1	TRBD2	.	CASSPGLGVVYEQFF	TGCGCCAGCAGCCCCGGACTAGGAGTGGTGTATGAGCAGTTCTTC
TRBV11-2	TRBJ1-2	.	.	CAIPNYRANYGYTF	TGTGCCATTCCGAACTACAGGGCTAACTATGGCTACACCTTC
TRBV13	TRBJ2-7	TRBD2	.	CASRWEGRGNYEQYF	TGTGCCAGCAGATGGGAGGGGCGGGGGAACTACGAGCAGTACTTC
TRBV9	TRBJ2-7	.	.	CASSVGREKEGQYF	TGTGCCAGCAGCGTGGGCAGGGAGAAGGAAGGGCAGTACTTC
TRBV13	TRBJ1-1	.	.	CASSWGRGMNTEAFF	TGTGCCAGCAGCTGGGGGAGGGGAATGAACACTGAAGCTTTCTTT
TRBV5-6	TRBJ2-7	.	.	CASSPPRVDEQYF	TGTGCCAGCAGCCCTCCACGAGTCGACGAGCAGTACTTC
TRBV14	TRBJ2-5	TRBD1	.	CASSQPTGVETQYF	TGTGCCAGCAGCCAACCGACAGGGGTGGAGACCCAGTACTTC
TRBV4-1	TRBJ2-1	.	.	CASSQEEVGGWLVNEQFF	TGCGCCAGCAGCCAAGAAGAGGTAGGGGGGTGGTTGGTCAATGAGCAGTTCTTC
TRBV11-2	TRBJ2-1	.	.	CASSQEDGPTSYNEQFF	TGTGCCAGCAGCCAGGAAGATGGGCCAACCTCCTACAATGAGCAGTTCTTC
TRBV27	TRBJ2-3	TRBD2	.	CASSFLAGGSTDTQYF	TGTGCCAGCAGTTTCCTAGCGGGGGGAAGCACAGATACGCAGTATTTT
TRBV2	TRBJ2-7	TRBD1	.	CASIGTDYEQYF	TGTGCCAGCATCGGGACAGATTACGAGCAGTACTTC
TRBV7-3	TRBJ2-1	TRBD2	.	CASSLRLAGDKQFF	TGTGCCAGCAGCTTACGACTAGCGGGGGACAAGCAGTTCTTC
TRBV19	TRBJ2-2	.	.	CASSYTGELFF	TGTGCCAGTAGTTATACCGGGGAGCTGTTTTTT
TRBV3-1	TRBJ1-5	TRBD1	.	CASSQTSGQGQAQPQHF	TGTGCCAGCAGCCAAACCTCGGGACAGGGGCAGGCTCAGCCCCAGCATTTT
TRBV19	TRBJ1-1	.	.	CASSIAAGGGTEAFF	TGTGCCAGTAGTATAGCGGCAGGTGGAGGCACTGAAGCTTTCTTT
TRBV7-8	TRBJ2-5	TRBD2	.	CASSLAAGVGETQYF	TGTGCCAGCAGCTTAGCAGCGGGGGTGGGGGAGACCCAGTACTTC
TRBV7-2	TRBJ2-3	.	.	CAREFITDTQYF	TGTGCCAGGGAATTTATCACAGATACGCAGTATTTT
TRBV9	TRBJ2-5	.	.	CASSVASAGEETQYF	TGTGCCAGCAGCGTAGCGTCGGCAGGGGAAGAGACCCAGTACTTC
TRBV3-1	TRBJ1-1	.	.	CASSPVVDFTEAFF	TGTGCCAGCAGCCCGGTAGTGGACTTCACTGAAGCTTTCTTT
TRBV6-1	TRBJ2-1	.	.	CASSLWGYNEQFF	TGTGCCAGCAGCCTTTGGGGGTACAATGAGCAGTTCTTC
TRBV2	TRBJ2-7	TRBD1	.	CASRGTGNYEQYF	TGTGCCAGCAGGGGGACAGGAAACTACGAGCAGTACTTC
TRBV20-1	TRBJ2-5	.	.	CSARPGDLVVTQYF	TGCAGTGCAAGACCGGGCGACCTCGTAGTTACCCAGTACTTC
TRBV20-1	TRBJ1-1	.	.	CSARGLLNTEAFF	TGCAGTGCTAGAGGACTATTGAACACTGAAGCTTTCTTT
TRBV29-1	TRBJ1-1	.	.	CSVVSVRLPTEAFF	TGCAGCGTTGTATCTGTCAGGCTACCTACTGAAGCTTTCTTT
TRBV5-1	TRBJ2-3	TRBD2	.	CASSVSGGASDTQYF	TGCGCCAGCAGCGTCAGCGGGGGGGCATCAGATACGCAGTATTTT
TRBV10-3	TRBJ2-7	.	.	CAISESWGNSYEQYF	TGTGCCATCAGTGAGTCGTGGGGGAACTCCTACGAGCAGTACTTC
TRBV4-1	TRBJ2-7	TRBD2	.	CASSHTSGAYYEQYF	TGCGCCAGCAGCCACACTAGCGGAGCCTACTACGAGCAGTACTTC
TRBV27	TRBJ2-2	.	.	CASSFPGGELFF	TGTGCCAGCAGTTTCCCCGGCGGGGAGCTGTTTTTT
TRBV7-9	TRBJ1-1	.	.	CASSFESAEAFF	TGTGCCAGCAGCTTTGAATCGGCTGAAGCTTTCTTT
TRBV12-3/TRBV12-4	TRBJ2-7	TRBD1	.	CASTDRDEQYF	TGTGCCAGCACTGACAGGGACGAGCAGTACTTC
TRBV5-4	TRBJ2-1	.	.	CASRLDESSYNEQFF	TGTGCCAGCAGACTGGACGAAAGCTCCTACAATGAGCAGTTCTTC
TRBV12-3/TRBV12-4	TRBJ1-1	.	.	CASSRETAEAFF	TGTGCCAGCAGCCGAGAGACAGCTGAAGCTTTCTTT
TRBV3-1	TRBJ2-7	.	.	CASSHKAGASGRPDEQYF	TGTGCCAGCAGCCACAAAGCAGGGGCTAGCGGACGCCCGGACGAGCAGTACTTC
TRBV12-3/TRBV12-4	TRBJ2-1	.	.	CASSFRGGNNEQFF	TGTGCCAGCAGTTTCAGGGGGGGCAACAATGAGCAGTTCTTC
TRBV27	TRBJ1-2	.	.	CASSPRQAYNYGYTF	TGTGCCAGCAGCCCCAGACAGGCCTATAACTATGGCTACACCTTC
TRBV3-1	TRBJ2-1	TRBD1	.	CASSLVRTGYNEQFF	TGTGCCAGCAGCCTGGTACGGACAGGATACAATGAGCAGTTCTTC
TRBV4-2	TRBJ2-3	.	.	CASSLSTSSTDTQYF	TGTGCCAGCAGCCTGTCGACCTCTAGCACAGATACGCAGTATTTT
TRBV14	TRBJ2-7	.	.	CASSSFPVWEQYF	TGTGCCAGCAGCTCTTTCCCGGTGTGGGAGCAGTACTTC
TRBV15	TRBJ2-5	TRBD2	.	CATSPSGLAGEYQETQYF	TGTGCCACCAGCCCGTCGGGACTAGCGGGGGAATACCAAGAGACCCAGTACTTC
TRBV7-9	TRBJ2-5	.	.	CASSFPASSEETQYF	TGTGCCAGCAGCTTTCCGGCGTCGTCCGAGGAGACCCAGTACTTC
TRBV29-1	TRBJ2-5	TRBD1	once	CSVDSGTGGEETQYF	TGCAGCGTTGACTCCGGGACAGGGGGCGAAGAGACCCAGTACTTC
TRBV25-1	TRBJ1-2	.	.	CASSESGTYGYTF	TGTGCCAGCAGTGAAAGCGGGACATATGGCTACACCTTC
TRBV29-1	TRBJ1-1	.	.	CSVDRDVGNTEAFF	TGCAGCGTTGATAGGGACGTGGGCAACACTGAAGCTTTCTTT
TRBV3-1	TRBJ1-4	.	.	CASSQGGRGTNEKLFF	TGTGCCAGCAGCCAAGGGGGAAGGGGAACTAATGAAAAACTGTTTTTT
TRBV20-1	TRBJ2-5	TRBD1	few	CSVRTGQETQYF	TGCAGTGTAAGGACAGGCCAAGAGACCCAGTACTTC
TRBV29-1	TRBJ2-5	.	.	CSVAKGGLQETQYF	TGCAGCGTTGCGAAGGGTGGGCTACAAGAGACCCAGTACTTC
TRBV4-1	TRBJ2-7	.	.	CASSQYRDGSYEQYF	TGCGCCAGCAGCCAGTACCGGGACGGCTCCTACGAGCAGTACTTC
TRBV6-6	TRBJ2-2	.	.	CASGHGIWELFF	TGTGCCAGCGGGCACGGAATTTGGGAGCTGTTTTTT
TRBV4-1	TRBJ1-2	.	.	CASSQDPGSNYGYTF	TGCGCCAGCAGCCAAGATCCCGGGTCTAACTATGGCTACACCTTC
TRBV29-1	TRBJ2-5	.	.	CSVERFPYQETQYF	TGCAGCGTTGAACGGTTCCCGTACCAAGAGACCCAGTACTTC
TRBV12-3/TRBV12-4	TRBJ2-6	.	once	CASSSTLDFRVLTF	TGTGCCAGCAGTTCGACCTTGGACTTTCGCGTCCTGACTTTC